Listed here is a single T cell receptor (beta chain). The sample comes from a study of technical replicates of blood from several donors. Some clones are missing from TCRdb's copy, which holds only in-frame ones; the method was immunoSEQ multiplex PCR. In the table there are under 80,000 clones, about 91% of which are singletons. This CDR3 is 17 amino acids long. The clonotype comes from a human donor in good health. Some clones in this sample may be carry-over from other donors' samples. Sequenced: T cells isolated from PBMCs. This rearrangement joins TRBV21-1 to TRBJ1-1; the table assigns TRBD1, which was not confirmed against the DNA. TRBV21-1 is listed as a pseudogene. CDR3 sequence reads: CASSKAGTGVLNTEAFF. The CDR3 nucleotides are TGTGCCAGCAGCAAAGCGGGGACAGGGGTACTGAACACTGAAGCTTTCTTT.